Below are 24 T cell receptor beta chains sequenced from a single sample in a study of blood T cell repertoires in COVID-19. TCRdb's table, derived via immunoSEQ multiplex PCR, lists solely in-frame clones and lacks some. The sample carries 350,000 to 400,000 clones, 85% to 90% recorded once. Sequences were obtained from PBMCs or T cells enriched from blood (not recorded which). These receptors originate from a woman in her 30s who had recovered from COVID-19.

The chain employs TRBV30 and TRBJ1-6; 10 positions agree with TRBD1. The trim removed 1 base at V and 9 bases at J, leaving 3 bases unmatched. CDR3 length: 14 amino acids. Germline-derived CDR1 and CDR2 are GTSNPN and SVGIG (reference sequence). This CDR3 is CAWSEGTGVSPLHF. The CDR3 DNA reads TGTGCCTGGAGTGAGGGGACAGGGGTTTCACCCCTCCACTTT.

This clone showed up just a few times. The CDR3, as DNA: TGCGCCAGCACCGGGGGGGCTCGGAATGAGCAGTTCTTC. Amino acid sequence: CASTGGARNEQFF. The chain has TRBV5-1 and TRBJ2-1; 8 nucleotides align to TRBD2. From germline, CDR1 is SGHRS and CDR2 YFSETQ. V gave up 6 bases and J gave up 7 bases; unmatched junction bases: 6. The CDR3 is 13 amino acids.

In this sample, this clone turned up once. The chain employs TRBV28 and TRBJ2-2; TRBD2 matches 10 bases. Unmatched junction bases numbered 9, after V lost 6 bases and J lost 2 bases. This CDR3 is 17 amino acids long. Germline V gene lookup returns CDR1 MDHEN and CDR2 SYDVKM. CDR3 sequence (DNA): TGTGCCAGCAGCCAAATAGCGGGAGGATTTAACACCGGGGAGCTGTTTTTT. This gives the protein CASSQIAGGFNTGELFF. Drawing the rest from reference TRBV28 and TRBJ2-2, the complete variable domain is DVKVTQSSRYLVKRTGEKVFLECVQDMDHENMFWYRQDPGLGLRLIYFSYDVKMKEKGDIPEGYSVSREKKERFSLILESASTNQTSMYLCASSQIAGGFNTGELFFGEGSRLTVL.

The gene calls are TRBV9 and TRBJ1-2; 10 bases line up with TRBD1. The V gene's germline CDR1 is SGDLS and CDR2 YYNGEE. This CDR3 has 15 amino acids. V lost 4 bases and J lost 0; bases outside the gene matches: 3. CDR3 loop: CASSMGQGPNYGYTF. The CDR3 DNA reads TGTGCCAGCAGCATGGGACAGGGGCCTAACTATGGCTACACCTTC.

The J gene is TRBJ2-1, the V gene TRBV27; the match to TRBD1 covers 8 bases. CDR1 and CDR2 (germline): MNHEY, SMNVEV (reference sequence). The CDR3 is 16 amino acids. The trim removed 6 bases at V and 6 bases at J, leaving 13 bases unmatched. CDR3 in amino acids: CASSHIDPGGFNEQFF. In DNA form, the CDR3 reads TGTGCCAGCAGCCATATCGATCCAGGGGGCTTCAATGAGCAGTTCTTC.

The genes are TRBV19 and TRBJ1-5; TRBD1 matches 10 bases. Trimming cost V 9 bases and J 7 bases; bases outside gene matches: 6. Germline V lookup: CDR1 LNHDA, CDR2 SQIVND (reference sequence). This CDR3 contains 13 residues. Written as DNA, the CDR3 is TGTGCCAGCGACAGGGGGCTAGGGCAGCCCCAGCATTTT. It yields the protein CASDRGLGQPQHF.

The chain employs TRBV2 and TRBJ2-7; a possible D gene is TRBD1 (6 bases). V lost 3 bases, J lost 0 bases, and 9 bases lay in between. Germline loops: CDR1 SNHLY, CDR2 FYNNEI. The CDR3 contains 14 residues. The CDR3 DNA sequence: TGTGCCAGCAGTGAGACAGGTAGCTCCTACGAGCAGTACTTC. This sequence encodes CASSETGSSYEQYF.

This clone was counted a few times. This chain joins TRBV28 and TRBJ1-2; weak D call: TRBD1 (6 bases). Between the trimmed V and J ends, which lost 6 bases and 5 bases, there was a span of 16 bases. The CDR3 contains 14 residues. CDR1 is MDHEN, CDR2 SYDVKM, per germline. Written as DNA, the CDR3 is TGTGCCAGCAGGGGGGGGTCAGGGGTATATGGCTACACCTTC. Translating it yields CASRGGSGVYGYTF.

The CDR3 loop is CASSLGLGLNQPQHF. The CDR3, as DNA: TGTGCCAGCAGCTTAGGTTTGGGACTCAATCAGCCCCAGCATTTT. J is TRBJ1-5 and V is TRBV7-2; perhaps TRBD1 as D (5 bases). V gave up 1 base and J gave up 3 bases, with 10 bases separating them. Germline loops: CDR1 SGHTA, CDR2 FQGNSA. This CDR3 is built from 15 residues. Looking up the rest from reference TRBV7-2 and TRBJ1-5 gives the full variable domain: GAGVSQSPSNKVTEKGKDVELRCDPISGHTALYWYRQSLGQGLEFLIYFQGNSAPDKSGLPSDRFSAERTGGSVSTLTIQRTQQEDSAVYLCASSLGLGLNQPQHFGDGTRLSIL.

The chain links TRBV7-9 to TRBJ2-7; 12 bases fit TRBD2. With 5 bases clipped from V and 0 bases from J, the junction kept 8 bases outside the gene matches. The V gene's germline CDR1 is SEHNR and CDR2 FQNEAQ (reference sequence). CDR3 length equals 17 residues. The CDR3 loop reads CASSPISTSGSSYEQYF. In nucleotides, the CDR3 is TGTGCCAGCAGCCCAATTTCGACTAGCGGGAGCTCCTACGAGCAGTACTTC.

This clone has just one count. The chain joins TRBV7-2 to TRBJ2-5; 8 bases are a match to TRBD1. Germline values: CDR1 SGHTA, CDR2 FQGNSA. This CDR3 is 13 amino acids long. V lost 5 bases, J lost 5 bases, and 4 bases stayed unmatched. The CDR3 nucleotides read TGTGCCAGCAGCACGGGACAGGCGGAGACCCAGTACTTC. Translation: CASSTGQAETQYF.

The chain carries TRBV4-1 and TRBJ1-6; D is perhaps TRBD1 (5 bases). The CDR3 sequence is 16 residues long. Trimming stripped 3 bases from V and 9 bases from J, with 18 bases between. Per the germline V gene, CDR1 is MGHRA and CDR2 is YSYEKL. Written as DNA, the CDR3 is TGCGCCAGCAGCCAGGGCTCCCGGGAGAGGGGTTCACCCCTCCACTTT. It encodes CASSQGSRERGSPLHF.

The CDR3 DNA sequence: TGTGCCATCGGCGACAGGGAGGGAAACACCATATATTTT. This codes for CAIGDREGNTIYF. The chain couples TRBV10-3 to TRBJ1-3; 7 nucleotides align to TRBD1. Germline V gene sequence: CDR1 ENHRY, CDR2 SYGVKD. After removal of 8 bases from V and 4 bases from J, the junction contained 5 bases not matched to a gene. The CDR3 covers 13 residues.

The rearrangement uses TRBV24-1 and TRBJ2-1; TRBD1 matches at 7 bases. Looked up from germline, CDR1 is KGHDR and CDR2 is SFDVKD. The length of the CDR3 is 16 residues. V shed 1 base and J 8 bases; nucleotides not matched to a gene: 10. The CDR3 loop is CATSDLGGSGRDEQFF. CDR3 nucleotides: TGTGCCACCAGTGATTTAGGGGGCAGCGGTAGGGATGAGCAGTTCTTC.

The V gene is TRBV5-1, the J gene TRBJ2-5; 9 nucleotides align to TRBD1. CDR1 and CDR2 from the germline V gene are SGHRS and YFSETQ. V lost 3 bases, J lost 3 bases, and 9 bases stayed unmatched. The CDR3 consists of 16 residues. The CDR3 protein is CASSSLQGAGEETQYF. The CDR3 DNA sequence: TGCGCCAGCAGCTCCTTACAGGGGGCTGGGGAAGAGACCCAGTACTTC.

CDR3 residues: CASSLRLAGGPDTQYF. CDR3 nucleotides: TGTGCCAGCAGCTTAAGGCTGGCGGGAGGGCCAGATACGCAGTATTTT. This chain uses TRBV7-3 with TRBJ2-3; TRBD2 matches 9 bases. The CDR3 is made up of 16 amino acids. Germline trimming cut 1 base from V and 4 bases from J; bases unmatched to any gene: 6. The germline CDR1 and CDR2 sequences are SGHTA and FQGTGA.

The rearrangement links TRBV3-1 (or the pseudogene TRBV3-2) to TRBJ2-1; 12 positions match TRBD2. CDR1 is LGHDT and CDR2 is YNNKEL in the germline V gene (reference sequence). Trimming at V came to 6 bases and at J to 5 bases, leaving 14 bases not matched to a gene. The CDR3 covers 18 residues. The CDR3 reads CASRDLAGGPTRDNEQFF. The CDR3 region has the DNA TGTGCCAGCAGGGATCTAGCGGGGGGGCCAACTAGGGACAATGAGCAGTTCTTC.

V is TRBV18 and J is TRBJ1-2; TRBD1 is a possible D gene (6 bases). Trimming removed 4 bases at V and 2 bases at J, with 8 bases between. Germline values: CDR1 KGHSH, CDR2 LQKENI. The CDR3 is made up of 13 amino acids. CDR3 DNA: TGTGCCAGCTCACTTGGACAGAACTATGGCTACACCTTC. The encoded protein is CASSLGQNYGYTF. Full variable domain (outside the CDR3, taken from reference TRBV18 and TRBJ1-2): NAGVMQNPRHLVRRRGQEARLRCSPMKGHSHVYWYRQLPEEGLKFMVYLQKENIIDESGMPKERFSAEFPKEGPSILRIQQVVRGDSAAYFCASSLGQNYGYTFGSGTRLTVV.

This chain joins TRBV28 and TRBJ1-2, with a weak D call TRBD1 (6 bases). Germline V gene lookup returns CDR1 MDHEN and CDR2 SYDVKM. V lost 3 bases and J lost 2, with 7 bases in between. The CDR3 is 13 residues long. The CDR3 DNA reads as TGTGCCAGCAGTTTTACAGGGAACTATGGCTACACCTTC. It codes for CASSFTGNYGYTF.

V gene TRBV11-3 combines with J gene TRBJ2-1; D possibly corresponds to TRBD2 (6 bases). Trimming took 2 bases from V and 8 from J, leaving 19 bases between them. The germline V gene encodes CDR1 SGHNT and CDR2 YENEEA. The CDR3 runs to 16 residues. The CDR3 nucleotides read TGTGCCAGCAGCTTACTTGGAGCCGGGAGTGGTGATGAGCAGTTCTTC. Protein sequence: CASSLLGAGSGDEQFF.

This chain links TRBV28 with TRBJ1-1; D is perhaps TRBD1 (6 bases). V gave up 4 bases and J gave up 1 base, with 16 bases separating them. Germline V gene lookup returns CDR1 MDHEN and CDR2 SYDVKM. The CDR3 covers 16 residues. The chain's CDR3 is CASSSPGQNTNTEAFF. As DNA, the CDR3 is TGTGCCAGCAGTTCACCGGGACAAAACACGAACACTGAAGCTTTCTTT.

V and J are TRBV28 and TRBJ1-3; 10 bases agree with TRBD1. V lost 2 bases to trimming and J lost 3 bases; unmatched junction nucleotides: 10. CDR1 and CDR2 from the germline V gene are MDHEN and SYDVKM. There are 18 residues in the CDR3. The CDR3 bases are TGTGCCAGCAGTTTACCACCCGGGACAGGGGCTATTGGAAACACCATATATTTT. This encodes CASSLPPGTGAIGNTIYF.

The gene calls are TRBV11-2 and TRBJ2-7, with a tentative D call TRBD2 (6 bases). CDR3 length: 14 residues. The germline V gene encodes CDR1 SGHAT and CDR2 FQNNGV. Between the trimmed V and J ends, which lost 5 bases and 0 bases, there was a span of 11 bases. The DNA of the CDR3 is TGTGCCAGCAGCCGCCGGGGGAGCTCCTACGAGCAGTACTTC. It encodes CASSRRGSSYEQYF.

This clone was counted between two and nine times. The chain couples TRBV19 to TRBJ1-4; TRBD1 aligns across 7 bases. CDR3 length equals 16 residues. V lost 6 bases, J lost 0 bases, and 7 bases stayed unmatched. CDR1 and CDR2 from the germline V gene are LNHDA and SQIVND (reference sequence). The CDR3 is CASSRGTVATNEKLFF. CDR3 bases: TGTGCCAGTAGCCGTGGGACAGTCGCAACTAATGAAAAACTGTTTTTT.